The 28 T cell receptor beta chains in this list originate from one sample, sequenced in a study of control samples from healthy donors and cancer patients. Clones were sequenced by immunoSEQ multiplex PCR, and TCRdb holds only the in-frame ones, with some missing. The table shows about 92,000 clones, with roughly four fifths occurring only once. The sample taken for sequencing was blood. These receptors came from an older woman in good health.

The chain links TRBV7-2 to TRBJ1-5; D may be TRBD1 (5 bases). This CDR3 has 16 amino acids. The germline V gene has CDR1 SGHTA and CDR2 FQGNSA. V was shortened by 1 base and J by 6 bases, with 16 bases between the two germline ends. In DNA form, the CDR3 reads TGTGCCAGCAGCTTAGAGTTTTCAGGGAAGGGTCAGCCCCAGCATTTT. This sequence encodes CASSLEFSGKGQPQHF.

This chain uses TRBV24-1 with TRBJ2-3; 9 nucleotides agree with TRBD2. The V segment lost 3 bases and the J segment 5 bases; nucleotides outside the gene matches: 11. Germline V gene sequence: CDR1 KGHDR, CDR2 SFDVKD. There are 17 residues in the CDR3. The CDR3 bases are TGTGCCACCAGTGATCCCGCTGGGCGGGAGGGCAAAGATACGCAGTATTTT. It codes for CATSDPAGREGKDTQYF.

Points on this clone: One end of the junction does not line up with germline, which may come from a read error. The chain uses TRBV24-1 and TRBJ1-2; possibly TRBD1 for D (6 bases). This CDR3 comprises 11 residues. Germline V gives CDR1 KGHDR, CDR2 SFDVKD. CDR3 in DNA: TGTGCCACCAGTGATTTGTTAGGACAGCACTTC. This translates into CATSDLLGQHF.

J is TRBJ1-6 and V is TRBV10-3; 9 bases map to TRBD1. The CDR3 runs to 15 residues. J lost 8 bases, V lost 5 bases, and 7 bases had no gene match. Germline V gene lookup returns CDR1 ENHRY and CDR2 SYGVKD. The CDR3 nucleotides are TGTGCCATCAGTCTGGGACAGGGCAGGGATTCACCCCTCCACTTT. This encodes CAISLGQGRDSPLHF.

The chain links TRBV28 to TRBJ2-3; tentative D call: TRBD1 (6 bases). Trimming took 3 bases from V and 2 from J, leaving 15 bases between them. In germline, CDR1 is MDHEN, CDR2 SYDVKM. This CDR3 has 16 amino acids. In nucleotides, the CDR3 is TGTGCCAGCAGTTTGCCGGGACACCACCTCACAGATACGCAGTATTTT. It yields the protein CASSLPGHHLTDTQYF. Supplemented by reference TRBV28 and TRBJ2-3, the full variable domain reads DVKVTQSSRYLVKRTGEKVFLECVQDMDHENMFWYRQDPGLGLRLIYFSYDVKMKEKGDIPEGYSVSREKKERFSLILESASTNQTSMYLCASSLPGHHLTDTQYFGPGTRLTVL.

The J gene is TRBJ1-4, the V gene TRBV20-1; 8 nucleotides align to TRBD1. Looked up from germline, CDR1 is DFQATT and CDR2 is SNEGSKA (reference sequence). V was clipped by 3 bases and J by 4 bases; unmatched bases: 7. This CDR3 is 15 amino acids long. The CDR3 region has the DNA TGCAGTGCTAGTCCAGGGGGCGGCATTAATGAAAAACTGTTTTTT. It translates to CSASPGGGINEKLFF.

This chain links TRBV7-2 with TRBJ2-7; 8 bases are a match to TRBD1. This CDR3 contains 13 residues. Germline assignment: CDR1 SGHTA and CDR2 FQGNSA. V dropped 5 bases and J dropped 5; count of bases not matched to a gene: 5. The CDR3 protein is CASSTRTGNEQYF. Written as DNA, the CDR3 is TGTGCCAGCAGCACCCGGACAGGGAACGAGCAGTACTTC.

The CDR3 region is CASSQERSGGADTQYF. CDR3 nucleotide sequence: TGTGCCAGCAGCCAAGAGAGATCGGGAGGGGCAGATACGCAGTATTTT. This sequence joins TRBV3-1 (or the pseudogene TRBV3-2) and TRBJ2-3; 8 bases are shared with TRBD2. Germline V gene sequence: CDR1 LGHDT, CDR2 YNNKEL (reference sequence). V gave up 0 bases and J gave up 4 bases; unmatched junction bases: 6. The CDR3 loop spans 16 amino acids.

This clone was picked up one time. V gene TRBV7-9 combines with J gene TRBJ2-5; TRBD2 matches at 8 bases. The germline V gene encodes CDR1 SEHNR and CDR2 FQNEAQ (reference sequence). With 5 bases clipped from V and 2 bases from J, the junction kept 10 bases outside the gene matches. This CDR3 region has 16 residues. The DNA for the CDR3 is TGTGCCAGCAGCAACGGGAGGGGCCCTGGACAAGAGACCCAGTACTTC. Residues: CASSNGRGPGQETQYF.

The rearrangement links TRBV6-5 to TRBJ2-7; the match to TRBD2 covers 10 bases. Germline V gene data show CDR1 as MNHEY and CDR2 as SVGAGI. CDR3 length: 14 amino acids. V lost 5 bases, J lost 4 bases, and 5 bases stayed unmatched. As DNA, the CDR3 is TGTGCCAGCAGTCAAAGCGGGGGGGCTTACGAGCAGTACTTC. Protein sequence: CASSQSGGAYEQYF.

This chain joins TRBV6-4 and TRBJ1-6; perhaps TRBD1 as D (6 bases). Looked up from germline, CDR1 is MRHNA and CDR2 is SNTAGT. V was shortened by 0 bases and J by 8 bases, with 11 bases between the two germline ends. The CDR3 is made up of 15 amino acids. The CDR3 nucleotides read TGTGCCAGCAGTGACTCAAGAGGGACACATTCACCCCTCCACTTT. Translation gives CASSDSRGTHSPLHF.

The gene calls are TRBV21-1 and TRBJ2-7; the table's TRBD2 call for D was not verified on the DNA. TRBV21-1 is designated a pseudogene. This CDR3 region has 16 residues. DNA for the CDR3: TGTGCCAGCAGCAAACCCCGGGGAGAAAGGATCTACGAGCAGTACTTC. This translates into CASSKPRGERIYEQYF.

The sample holds one count of this clone. This chain links TRBV28 with TRBJ1-1; no definite D call. The CDR3 is made up of 16 amino acids. Germline loops: CDR1 MDHEN, CDR2 SYDVKM. V gave up 4 bases and J gave up 3 bases, with 18 bases separating them. Here the CDR3 reads CASSSGSALYDTEAFF. CDR3 sequence (DNA): TGTGCCAGCAGTTCGGGGTCTGCTTTGTATGACACTGAAGCTTTCTTT.

The sample holds one count of this clone. The gene calls are TRBV7-8 and TRBJ1-4; D not resolved. In germline, CDR1 is SGHVS, CDR2 FQNEAQ. Between the trimmed V and J ends, which lost 1 base and 7 bases, there was a span of 10 bases. There are 14 residues in the CDR3. The CDR3 DNA sequence: TGTGCCAGCAGCTTAGGTGGAGTTGGTGAAAAACTGTTTTTT. Protein: CASSLGGVGEKLFF.

The chain joins TRBV7-9 to TRBJ1-6, with 9 bases lining up with TRBD1. J was trimmed by 6 bases and V by 8 bases; bases with no gene match: 8. Germline assignment: CDR1 SEHNR and CDR2 FQNEAQ (reference sequence). The CDR3 is made up of 15 amino acids. In nucleotides, the CDR3 is TGTGCCAGCGGCTGGGGACAGGGCGGTAATTCACCCCTCCACTTT. This sequence encodes CASGWGQGGNSPLHF.

This sequence joins TRBV16 and TRBJ1-3; D is unclear. V was pared by 2 bases and J by 0 bases, with 8 bases between. The germline gives CDR1 KGHSY, CDR2 FQNENV. CDR3 length: 15 residues. The CDR3: CASSQVGSSGNTIYF. The CDR3 DNA reads TGTGCCAGCAGCCAAGTCGGGTCCTCTGGAAACACCATATATTTT. The full variable domain, completed using reference TRBV16 and TRBJ1-3, is GEEVAQTPKHLVRGEGQKAKLYCAPIKGHSYVFWYQQVLKNEFKFLISFQNENVFDETGMPKERFSAKCLPNSPCSLEIQATKLEDSAVYFCASSQVGSSGNTIYFGEGSWLTVV.

V usage is TRBV7-2 and J usage is TRBJ2-1, with a tentative D call TRBD2 (5 bases). The CDR3 consists of 14 residues. In germline, CDR1 is SGHTA, CDR2 FQGNSA. V gave up 3 bases and J gave up 6 bases, with 12 bases separating them. The CDR3 DNA reads as TGTGCCAGCAGCTTCGTCCGGGAAACCAATGAGCAGTTCTTC. This gives the protein CASSFVRETNEQFF.

J is TRBJ2-2 and V is TRBV4-3; TRBD1 matches 7 bases. Germline CDR1 reads LGHNA; CDR2 reads YSLEER. With 1 base clipped from V and 6 bases from J, the junction kept 8 bases outside the gene matches. CDR3 length: 16 amino acids. CDR3 DNA: TGCGCCAGCAGCCAAGCGAAAGGGGGCAGTCCCGGGGAGCTGTTTTTT. Residues: CASSQAKGGSPGELFF.

Only a few counts were recorded for this clone. This chain connects TRBV6-6 to TRBJ1-4, with 8 positions matching TRBD1. J lost 7 bases, V lost 11 bases, and 9 bases had no gene match. From germline, CDR1 is MNHNY and CDR2 SVGAGI (reference sequence). There are 13 residues in the CDR3. CDR3 sequence reads: CAGSTGEAEKLFF. Here the CDR3 DNA reads TGTGCCGGGTCGACAGGGGAGGCTGAAAAACTGTTTTTT.

V and J are TRBV27 and TRBJ1-1; no clear D. With 8 bases removed from V and 0 bases from J, the gap between germline ends came to 10 bases. Germline CDR1 and CDR2: MNHEY and SMNVEV (reference sequence). The CDR3 is made up of 13 amino acids. CDR3 region: CASVGFMNTEAFF. DNA of the CDR3: TGTGCCAGCGTTGGTTTCATGAACACTGAAGCTTTCTTT.

This rearrangement joins TRBV11-2 to TRBJ2-7; TRBD2 agrees at 7 bases. CDR3 length: 14 amino acids. The germline CDR1 and CDR2 sequences are SGHAT and FQNNGV. Trimming cost V 6 bases and J 7 bases; bases outside gene matches: 12. For the CDR3, the DNA is TGTGCCAGCAGTCAAGGACCTCCGGGGGGTGAGCAGTACTTC. This sequence encodes CASSQGPPGGEQYF.

The rearrangement joins TRBV7-2 to TRBJ2-2, with TRBD2 identical over 7 bases. The CDR3 runs 15 residues. The V gene end was trimmed by 4 bases and the J gene end by 4 bases; junction bases not matched to a gene: 6. The germline gives CDR1 SGHTA, CDR2 FQGNSA. CDR3 loop: CASSSTSAGTGELFF. CDR3 DNA sequence: TGTGCCAGCAGCTCTACTAGCGCGGGCACCGGGGAGCTGTTTTTT.

This chain uses TRBV27 with TRBJ2-1; 10 bases are shared with TRBD1. Germline V gives CDR1 MNHEY, CDR2 SMNVEV (reference sequence). This CDR3 contains 16 residues. V lost 8 bases to trimming and J lost 5 bases; unmatched junction nucleotides: 12. Here the CDR3 reads CASRRPGQGSNNEQFF. The CDR3 nucleotides are TGTGCCAGCCGTCGACCGGGACAGGGGTCCAACAATGAGCAGTTCTTC.

V is TRBV14 and J is TRBJ2-7; no definite D call. Germline assignment: CDR1 SGHDN and CDR2 FVKESK. The length of the CDR3 is 12 residues. The V and J ends lost 2 bases and 2 bases respectively, with 4 bases between them. CDR3 residues: CASSQNTYEQYF. CDR3 coding DNA: TGTGCCAGCAGCCAAAATACCTACGAGCAGTACTTC. Combining the CDR3 with reference TRBV14 and TRBJ2-7 gives the whole variable domain EAGVTQFPSHSVIEKGQTVTLRCDPISGHDNLYWYRRVMGKEIKFLLHFVKESKQDESGMPNNRFLAERTGGTYSTLKVQPAELEDSGVYFCASSQNTYEQYFGPGTRLTVT.

The rearrangement uses TRBV3-1 (or the pseudogene TRBV3-2) and TRBJ2-2; D remains ambiguous. The CDR3 sequence is 14 residues long. V shed 3 bases and J shed 5 bases, with 10 bases lying between them. Germline CDR1 LGHDT, CDR2 YNNKEL (reference sequence). CDR3 loop: CASSHGRVTGELFF. The CDR3 nucleotides are TGTGCCAGCAGCCATGGCAGAGTTACCGGGGAGCTGTTTTTT.

This rearrangement joins TRBV28 to TRBJ1-6; D is uncertain. The V gene lost 5 bases and the J gene lost 6 bases, with 14 bases spanning the gap. This CDR3 has 15 residues. Germline V gene sequence: CDR1 MDHEN, CDR2 SYDVKM. This chain's CDR3 is CASSLGLLANSPLHF. The CDR3 DNA sequence: TGTGCCAGCAGTCTAGGGTTATTGGCTAATTCACCCCTCCACTTT. Full variable domain (outside the CDR3, taken from reference TRBV28 and TRBJ1-6): DVKVTQSSRYLVKRTGEKVFLECVQDMDHENMFWYRQDPGLGLRLIYFSYDVKMKEKGDIPEGYSVSREKKERFSLILESASTNQTSMYLCASSLGLLANSPLHFGNGTRLTVT.

This chain connects TRBV18 to TRBJ2-2, with D tentatively TRBD1 (6 bases). The germline V gene encodes CDR1 KGHSH and CDR2 LQKENI. The CDR3 loop spans 20 amino acids. Trimming cost V 5 bases and J 5 bases, with 30 bases left between them. For the CDR3, the DNA is TGTGCCAGCTCAAAAACATCGACAGGTTTAAGCGGCATTGAGACCGGGGAGCTGTTTTTT. It translates to CASSKTSTGLSGIETGELFF.

This chain connects TRBV27 to TRBJ2-2; 14 bases agree with TRBD2. V was pared by 6 bases and J by 7 bases, with 7 bases of the junction left unmatched. The CDR3 has 16 residues. Per the germline V gene, CDR1 is MNHEY and CDR2 is SMNVEV (reference sequence). The CDR3 DNA is TGTGCCAGCAGCGCGGGACTAGCGGGAGTTATCGGGGAGCTGTTTTTT. Translating gives CASSAGLAGVIGELFF.